These 3 T cell receptor beta chains share one sample of origin, sequenced in a study of blood T cell repertoires in COVID-19. Here immunoSEQ multiplex PCR was the method, and the copy in TCRdb shows in-frame clones only, minus some. This sample has over 120,000 clones, with more than 60% found just once. The sample was peripheral blood. The receptors originated from a woman aged 45-60 years with active or convalescent COVID-19.

Only a few counts were recorded for this clone. V is TRBV15 and J is TRBJ1-1, with D tentatively TRBD1 (5 bases). The CDR3 loop spans 13 amino acids. Trimming took 5 bases from V and 10 from J, leaving 17 bases between them. CDR1 LNHNV and CDR2 YYDKDF come from the germline V gene (reference sequence). CDR3 region: CATSDNTGTLAFF. The CDR3 bases are TGTGCCACCAGCGACAACACCGGGACTCTAGCTTTCTTT. The whole variable domain, filled in from reference TRBV15 and TRBJ1-1, reads DAMVIQNPRYQVTQFGKPVTLSCSQTLNHNVMYWYQQKSSQAPKLLFHYYDKDFNNEADTPDNFQSRRPNTSFCFLDIRSPGLGDTAMYLCATSDNTGTLAFFGQGTRLTVV.

The CDR3 region is CASSSPGISGNTIYF. The DNA of the CDR3 is TGTGCCAGCAGCTCACCAGGGATCTCTGGAAACACCATATATTTT. V is TRBV7-2 and J is TRBJ1-3; a weak D match, TRBD1 (5 bases). CDR3 length: 15 amino acids. Germline loops: CDR1 SGHTA, CDR2 FQGNSA. V lost 4 bases and J 0 bases, leaving 10 bases between the germline ends.

V is TRBV4-2 and J is TRBJ1-2; D may be TRBD1 (6 bases). Germline CDR1 and CDR2: LGHNA and YNFKEQ. V lost 8 bases to trimming and J lost 2 bases, with 18 bases between them. This CDR3 region has 15 residues. The CDR3 here is CASSGAPGLNYGYTF. CDR3 bases: TGTGCCAGCTCAGGGGCTCCTGGGTTAAACTATGGCTACACCTTC.